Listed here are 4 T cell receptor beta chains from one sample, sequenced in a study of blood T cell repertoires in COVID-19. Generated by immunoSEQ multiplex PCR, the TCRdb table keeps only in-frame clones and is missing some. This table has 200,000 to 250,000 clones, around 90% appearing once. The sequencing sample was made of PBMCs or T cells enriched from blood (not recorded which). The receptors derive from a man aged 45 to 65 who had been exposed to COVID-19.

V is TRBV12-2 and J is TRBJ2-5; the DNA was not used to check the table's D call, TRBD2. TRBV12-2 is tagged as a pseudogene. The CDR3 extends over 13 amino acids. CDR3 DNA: TGTGCAAGGAACGGGACTGGCGCGAAGACCCAGTACTTC. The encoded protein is CARNGTGAKTQYF.

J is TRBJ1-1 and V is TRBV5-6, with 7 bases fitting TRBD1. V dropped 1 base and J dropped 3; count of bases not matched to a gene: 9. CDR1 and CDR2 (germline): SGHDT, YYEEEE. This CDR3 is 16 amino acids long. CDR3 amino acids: CASSLRGDRVDTEAFF. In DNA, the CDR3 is TGTGCCAGCAGCTTGAGGGGCGACAGGGTAGACACTGAAGCTTTCTTT.

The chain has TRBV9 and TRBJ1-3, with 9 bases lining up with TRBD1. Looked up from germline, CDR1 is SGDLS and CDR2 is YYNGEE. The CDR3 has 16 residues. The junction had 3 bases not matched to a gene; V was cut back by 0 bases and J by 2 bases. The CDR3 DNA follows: TGTGCCAGCAGCGTAGACCGGGACAGGGCTGGAAACACCATATATTTT. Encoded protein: CASSVDRDRAGNTIYF.

This chain's CDR3 is CASSPYSVRANYGYTF. CDR3 DNA: TGCGCCAGCAGCCCCTATTCGGTCCGAGCTAACTATGGCTACACCTTC. The V call is TRBV5-1, the J call TRBJ1-2; D not resolved. Germline V gives CDR1 SGHRS, CDR2 YFSETQ. CDR3 length equals 16 residues. Trimming pared 4 bases from V and 0 bases from J, leaving 16 bases between. The full variable domain, completed using reference TRBV5-1 and TRBJ1-2, is KAGVTQTPRYLIKTRGQQVTLSCSPISGHRSVSWYQQTPGQGLQFLFEYFSETQRNKGNFPGRFSGRQFSNSRSEMNVSTLELGDSALYLCASSPYSVRANYGYTFGSGTRLTVV.